These 18 T cell receptor beta chains were sequenced from one sample in a study of PD-L1 blockade in urothelial cancer. The table came from immunoSEQ multiplex PCR; TCRdb's copy has only in-frame clones and leaves some out. The sample gives some 40,000 clones, 75% to 95% of which show up once; more than 6.5% is in the top ten. Sequencing used PBMCs, obtained around atezolizumab (anti-PD-L1) treatment. The receptors were sampled from a man in his 70s with urothelial cancer.

About this clone: Other DNA sequences in the same sample also yield this CDR3. The V gene is TRBV4-2, the J gene TRBJ2-1; D ambiguous. The V end lost 0 bases, the J end lost 0 bases, and 6 bases lay between the germline ends. Germline V lookup: CDR1 LGHNA, CDR2 YNFKEQ. This CDR3 comprises 15 residues. The CDR3 nucleotides read TGTGCCAGCAGCCAAGAAGAGGACTCCTACAATGAGCAGTTCTTC. Amino acids: CASSQEEDSYNEQFF.

J is TRBJ2-5 and V is TRBV5-1; D is ambiguous. The CDR3 extends over 14 amino acids. Germline V CDR1 and CDR2: SGHRS, YFSETQ. V was clipped by 0 bases and J by 4 bases, with 10 bases between them. For the CDR3, the DNA is TGCGCCAGCAGCTTGGACAGCTTCTCAGAGACCCAGTACTTC. Protein: CASSLDSFSETQYF.

The chain couples TRBV5-1 to TRBJ2-1; 8 positions match TRBD2. CDR1 is SGHRS and CDR2 is YFSETQ in the germline V gene. After removal of 5 bases from V and 6 bases from J, the junction contained 10 bases not matched to a gene. This CDR3 contains 15 residues. This CDR3 is CASSPTGTSRNEQFF. The CDR3 bases are TGCGCCAGCAGTCCCACCGGGACTAGTCGCAATGAGCAGTTCTTC.

This clone was picked up a small number of times. This specimen includes other DNA sequences encoding the same CDR3. The chain uses TRBV5-1 and TRBJ1-1; D might be TRBD1 (6 bases). The CDR3 is 15 amino acids. Germline loops: CDR1 SGHRS, CDR2 YFSETQ. Trimming took 0 bases from V and 0 from J, leaving 9 bases between them. The CDR3 here is CASSLEGGLNTEAFF. The CDR3 nucleotides read TGCGCCAGCAGCTTGGAAGGGGGTTTGAACACTGAAGCTTTCTTT.

The chain joins TRBV27 to TRBJ2-7, with D possibly matching TRBD2 (7 bases). V lost 7 bases, J lost 3 bases, and 22 bases lay in between. CDR1 is MNHEY and CDR2 is SMNVEV in the germline V gene (reference sequence). The CDR3 is 16 amino acids. CDR3 nucleotides: TGTGCCAGCACCTTTAAACGGGGGGCAGGGTACTACGAGCAGTACTTC. Residues: CASTFKRGAGYYEQYF.

J is TRBJ1-3 and V is TRBV5-1; possibly TRBD1 for D (5 bases). CDR3 length equals 15 residues. The germline CDR1 and CDR2 sequences are SGHRS and YFSETQ. The V gene lost 4 bases and the J gene lost 0 bases, with 11 bases spanning the gap. CDR3 in amino acids: CASSAGPSSGNTIYF. The CDR3 DNA reads TGCGCCAGCAGCGCGGGACCCTCCTCTGGAAACACCATATATTTT.

J is TRBJ2-2 and V is TRBV2, with 8 bases that match TRBD1. The length of the CDR3 is 15 residues. Germline CDR1 reads SNHLY; CDR2 reads FYNNEI. The junction had 5 bases not matched to a gene; V was cut back by 8 bases and J by 0 bases. The CDR3 region is CASSLDRANTGELFF. In DNA, the CDR3 is TGTGCCAGCTCCCTGGACAGGGCGAACACCGGGGAGCTGTTTTTT.

The chain combines TRBV18 with TRBJ2-7; 8 nucleotides agree with TRBD2. CDR1 and CDR2 from the germline V gene are KGHSH and LQKENI. The J segment lost 3 bases and the V segment lost 3 bases, leaving 10 bases of the junction unmatched. CDR3 length: 16 residues. CDR3 loop: CASSPQLTSGNYEQYF. The CDR3 DNA reads TGTGCCAGCTCACCTCAATTAACTAGCGGAAACTACGAGCAGTACTTC.

The chain has TRBV7-3 and TRBJ1-5; 9 positions match TRBD1. J gave up 1 base and V 8 bases, and 15 bases lay outside the gene matches. The length of the CDR3 is 18 residues. The germline CDR1 and CDR2 sequences are SGHTA and FQGTGA. Here the CDR3 reads CASDPPGQGVVSNQPQHF. CDR3 sequence (DNA): TGTGCCAGCGACCCGCCGGGACAGGGAGTGGTGAGCAATCAGCCCCAGCATTTT.

The chain is built from TRBV18 and TRBJ2-1; 12 bases are shared with TRBD2. Looked up from germline, CDR1 is KGHSH and CDR2 is LQKENI. This CDR3 comprises 17 residues. The ends lost 0 bases at V and 9 bases at J; junction bases unmatched: 9. As DNA, the CDR3 is TGTGCCAGCTCACCACCCCTTTTACTAGCGGGAGGCAGTGAGCAGTTCTTC. Encoded protein: CASSPPLLLAGGSEQFF.

The rearrangement links TRBV2 to TRBJ2-7; 7 positions match TRBD1. The CDR3 is 15 amino acids. V shed 6 bases, J shed 5 bases, and the junction held 13 bases outside the gene matches. CDR1 is SNHLY and CDR2 is FYNNEI in the germline V gene. CDR3 loop: CASSPRTTGANEQYF. CDR3 sequence (DNA): TGTGCCAGCAGCCCCAGAACAACAGGGGCCAACGAGCAGTACTTC.

The V and J genes are TRBV28 and TRBJ2-1, with D maybe TRBD1 (5 bases). Germline assignment: CDR1 MDHEN and CDR2 SYDVKM. The CDR3 consists of 14 residues. Trimming removed 2 bases from V and 6 bases from J, with 11 bases in between. The CDR3, as DNA: TGTGCCAGCAGTTTACAGGGTGCGGTCAATGAGCAGTTCTTC. It encodes CASSLQGAVNEQFF.

The chain has TRBV19 and TRBJ1-1; D is perhaps TRBD1 (6 bases). The V gene's germline CDR1 is LNHDA and CDR2 SQIVND (reference sequence). The CDR3 runs 14 residues. Trimming removed 5 bases from V and 1 base from J, with 11 bases in between. CDR3 nucleotide sequence: TGTGCCAGTAGTGTAAGGGGGGGGAACACTGAAGCTTTCTTT. This sequence encodes CASSVRGGNTEAFF.

The V and J genes are TRBV28 and TRBJ2-1; 10 positions match TRBD2. This CDR3 contains 16 residues. V was clipped by 6 bases and J by 8 bases; unmatched bases: 13. Germline V lookup: CDR1 MDHEN, CDR2 SYDVKM. This CDR3 reads CASRDLAGVLMDEQFF. The CDR3 DNA reads TGTGCCAGCAGAGACCTAGCGGGAGTTCTCATGGATGAGCAGTTCTTC.

The chain combines TRBV5-4 with TRBJ2-3; TRBD1 aligns across 9 bases. Trimming removed 0 bases from V and 1 base from J; junction bases left unmatched: 6. From germline, CDR1 is SGHNT and CDR2 YYREEE (reference sequence). The CDR3 runs 17 residues. The CDR3 nucleotides are TGTGCCAGCAGCTTGGCTGGGACAGGGATGGGCACAGATACGCAGTATTTT. Its protein product is CASSLAGTGMGTDTQYF.

This chain uses TRBV15 with TRBJ2-2; D may be TRBD2 (5 bases). Germline loops: CDR1 LNHNV, CDR2 YYDKDF (reference sequence). The CDR3 is 15 residues long. The V end was cut by 2 bases, the J end by 7 bases, with 14 bases between. This CDR3 reads CATSRNRGFSGELFF. The CDR3 nucleotides are TGTGCCACCAGCAGAAACCGGGGATTCAGCGGGGAGCTGTTTTTT.

This rearrangement joins TRBV7-2 to TRBJ1-1; TRBD1 matches at 9 bases. This CDR3 comprises 14 residues. Germline lookup yields CDR1 SGHTA and CDR2 FQGNSA. V shed 6 bases and J 5 bases; nucleotides not matched to a gene: 7. DNA for the CDR3: TGTGCCAGCAGTCCCGACAGGGGGTTGACTGAAGCTTTCTTT. Translation: CASSPDRGLTEAFF.

CDR3 amino acids: CATSIRGPDGKLFF. CDR3 bases: TGTGCCACCAGCATCAGGGGGCCGGATGGGAAACTGTTTTTT. J is TRBJ1-4 and V is TRBV15, with 8 bases aligning to TRBD1. CDR3 size: 14 residues. V was clipped by 4 bases and J by 11 bases; unmatched bases: 9. Germline V gene data show CDR1 as LNHNV and CDR2 as YYDKDF (reference sequence).